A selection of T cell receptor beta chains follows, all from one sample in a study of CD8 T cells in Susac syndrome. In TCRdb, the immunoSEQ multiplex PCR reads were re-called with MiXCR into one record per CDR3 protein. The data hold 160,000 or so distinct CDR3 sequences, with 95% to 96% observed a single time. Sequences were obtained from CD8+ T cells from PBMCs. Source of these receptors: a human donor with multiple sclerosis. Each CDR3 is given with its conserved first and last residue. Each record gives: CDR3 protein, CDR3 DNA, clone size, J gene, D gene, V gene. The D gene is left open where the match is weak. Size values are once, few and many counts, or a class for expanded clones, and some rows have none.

CDR3aa: CASTVGTDTQYF; CDR3nt: TGTGCCAGTACCGTGGGCACAGATACGCAGTATTTT; abundance: -; j_gene: TRBJ2-3; d_gene: -; v_gene: TRBV19
CDR3aa: CSVAGDLYSGAQYF; CDR3nt: TGCAGCGTTGCTGGGGACCTCTACAGCGGGGCCCAGTACTTC; abundance: -; j_gene: TRBJ2-5; d_gene: TRBD2; v_gene: TRBV29-1
CDR3aa: CASSMVRDGRHGYTF; CDR3nt: TGTGCCAGCAGTATGGTACGGGACGGAAGGCATGGCTACACCTTC; abundance: -; j_gene: TRBJ1-2; d_gene: -; v_gene: TRBV27
CDR3aa: CASSASQEEQYF; CDR3nt: TGTGCCAGCAGCGCCTCGCAGGAAGAGCAGTACTTC; abundance: -; j_gene: TRBJ2-7; d_gene: -; v_gene: TRBV11-1
CDR3aa: CASSLGTGTDTQYF; CDR3nt: TGTGCCAGCAGCTTAGGGACTGGGACAGATACGCAGTATTTT; abundance: -; j_gene: TRBJ2-3; d_gene: -; v_gene: TRBV13
CDR3aa: CASSLVGGSSYNSPLHF; CDR3nt: TGTGCCAGCAGCTTGGTCGGGGGAAGCTCCTATAATTCACCCCTCCACTTT; abundance: -; j_gene: TRBJ1-6; d_gene: -; v_gene: TRBV5-4
CDR3aa: CASSFYSQNTGELFF; CDR3nt: TGTGCCAGCAGTTTCTACAGTCAGAACACCGGGGAGCTGTTTTTT; abundance: -; j_gene: TRBJ2-2; d_gene: -; v_gene: TRBV12-3/TRBV12-4
CDR3aa: CASSLAPGENTEAFF; CDR3nt: TGCGCCAGCAGCTTGGCTCCAGGGGAGAACACTGAAGCTTTCTTT; abundance: -; j_gene: TRBJ1-1; d_gene: -; v_gene: TRBV5-1
CDR3aa: CASASRVLPPWKEGYTF; CDR3nt: TGTGCCAGCGCTTCACGGGTCCTCCCTCCATGGAAGGAAGGCTACACCTTC; abundance: -; j_gene: TRBJ1-2; d_gene: -; v_gene: TRBV27
CDR3aa: CSVKSVAGELFF; CDR3nt: TGCAGCGTTAAGTCGGTTGCCGGGGAGCTGTTTTTT; abundance: -; j_gene: TRBJ2-2; d_gene: -; v_gene: TRBV29-1
CDR3aa: CASSQGQGEGYGYTF; CDR3nt: TGTGCCAGCAGCCAGGGACAGGGGGAAGGCTATGGCTACACCTTC; abundance: few; j_gene: TRBJ1-2; d_gene: TRBD1; v_gene: TRBV3-1
CDR3aa: CAWSGVAGSYEQYF; CDR3nt: TGTGCCTGGAGTGGAGTAGCGGGGTCCTACGAGCAGTACTTC; abundance: once; j_gene: TRBJ2-7; d_gene: TRBD2; v_gene: TRBV30
CDR3aa: CSAMGQGIRQPQHF; CDR3nt: TGCAGTGCCATGGGACAGGGGATACGACAGCCCCAGCATTTT; abundance: once; j_gene: TRBJ1-5; d_gene: TRBD1; v_gene: TRBV20-1
CDR3aa: CASGLGNGYTF; CDR3nt: TGTGCTAGTGGTTTGGGTAATGGCTACACCTTC; abundance: -; j_gene: TRBJ1-2; d_gene: -; v_gene: TRBV12-5
CDR3aa: CASSPSGLAGGITGELFF; CDR3nt: TGTGCCAGCAGCCCCTCGGGACTAGCGGGGGGTATCACCGGGGAGCTGTTTTTT; abundance: once; j_gene: TRBJ2-2; d_gene: TRBD2; v_gene: TRBV7-8
CDR3aa: CASWNEQFF; CDR3nt: TGTGCCAGCTGGAATGAGCAGTTCTTC; abundance: -; j_gene: TRBJ2-1; d_gene: -; v_gene: TRBV6-4
CDR3aa: CASREDTQYF; CDR3nt: TGTGCCTCAAGGGAGGATACGCAGTATTTT; abundance: -; j_gene: TRBJ2-3; d_gene: -; v_gene: TRBV19
CDR3aa: CASSVDGLLDYGYTF; CDR3nt: TGTGCCAGCAGCGTCGATGGCCTCCTGGACTATGGCTACACCTTC; abundance: -; j_gene: TRBJ1-2; d_gene: -; v_gene: TRBV9
CDR3aa: CASSQEPGNTEAFF; CDR3nt: TGCGCCAGCAGCCAAGAGCCCGGGAACACTGAAGCTTTCTTT; abundance: -; j_gene: TRBJ1-1; d_gene: -; v_gene: TRBV4-1
CDR3aa: CSVVRTGGGNEQFF; CDR3nt: TGCAGCGTTGTCAGGACAGGGGGTGGAAATGAGCAGTTCTTC; abundance: -; j_gene: TRBJ2-1; d_gene: TRBD1; v_gene: TRBV29-1
CDR3aa: CASSESWGAHNEQFF; CDR3nt: TGTGCCAGCAGTGAATCCTGGGGGGCTCACAATGAGCAGTTCTTC; abundance: -; j_gene: TRBJ2-1; d_gene: -; v_gene: TRBV25-1
CDR3aa: CASSQLAGMNTEAFF; CDR3nt: TGTGCCAGCAGCCAACTAGCAGGGATGAACACTGAAGCTTTCTTT; abundance: -; j_gene: TRBJ1-1; d_gene: -; v_gene: TRBV14
CDR3aa: CASRPTSSYNEQFF; CDR3nt: TGTGCCAGCAGGCCGACTAGCTCCTACAATGAGCAGTTCTTC; abundance: -; j_gene: TRBJ2-1; d_gene: -; v_gene: TRBV6-5
CDR3aa: CAWSLTDYEQYF; CDR3nt: TGTGCCTGGAGTCTAACCGACTACGAGCAGTACTTC; abundance: -; j_gene: TRBJ2-7; d_gene: -; v_gene: TRBV30
CDR3aa: CASSLSGTGTLYNEQFF; CDR3nt: TGTGCCAGCAGCCTCAGTGGGACAGGAACCCTCTACAATGAGCAGTTCTTC; abundance: -; j_gene: TRBJ2-1; d_gene: TRBD1; v_gene: TRBV7-8
CDR3aa: CSVETTATPSYEQYF; CDR3nt: TGCAGCGTTGAAACGACAGCTACCCCCTCCTACGAGCAGTACTTC; abundance: -; j_gene: TRBJ2-7; d_gene: -; v_gene: TRBV29-1
CDR3aa: CASSATSEETQYF; CDR3nt: TGTGCCAGCAGTGCTACTAGCGAAGAGACCCAGTACTTC; abundance: -; j_gene: TRBJ2-5; d_gene: TRBD2; v_gene: TRBV6-5
CDR3aa: CASKERLPQHF; CDR3nt: TGTGCCAGTAAAGAAAGACTGCCCCAGCATTTT; abundance: few; j_gene: TRBJ1-5; d_gene: -; v_gene: TRBV19
CDR3aa: CASSDRVNTEAFF; CDR3nt: TGTGCCAGCAGCGACAGGGTGAACACTGAAGCTTTCTTT; abundance: -; j_gene: TRBJ1-1; d_gene: TRBD1; v_gene: TRBV5-6
CDR3aa: CASSTTVPSSYNEQFF; CDR3nt: TGTGCCAGCAGCACCACAGTGCCGAGCTCCTACAATGAGCAGTTCTTC; abundance: -; j_gene: TRBJ2-1; d_gene: -; v_gene: TRBV7-9
CDR3aa: CASDSDYGYTF; CDR3nt: TGTGCCAGCGACAGCGACTATGGCTACACCTTC; abundance: -; j_gene: TRBJ1-2; d_gene: -; v_gene: TRBV12-3/TRBV12-4
CDR3aa: CASSYGELYNEQFF; CDR3nt: TGTGCCAGCAGTTACGGAGAGCTATACAATGAGCAGTTCTTC; abundance: -; j_gene: TRBJ2-1; d_gene: -; v_gene: TRBV27